The 3 T cell receptor beta chains reported below all come from one sample, sequenced in a study of CXCR3-negative and CXCR3-positive naive CD8 T cells. UMI-labeled TRB cDNA libraries were prepared by 5' RACE. TCRdb re-analyzed the 5' RACE reads; it lists each CDR3 protein once, without DNA. Found here are about 28,000 distinct CDR3 sequences; the top ten clones hold roughly 10%. The sample comprised memory CD8+ T cells from blood. These receptors originate from a human donor in good health. Some clones in this sample may be carry-over from other donors' samples.

The chain links TRBV28 to TRBJ2-1; TCRdb gives TRBD1 as the D gene, but with no DNA this cannot be confirmed. Germline values: CDR1 MDHEN, CDR2 SYDVKM. The length of the CDR3 is 15 residues. The chain's CDR3 is CASSLRGSRVNEQFF.

The chain joins TRBV29-1 to TRBJ2-1; TCRdb's D call, TRBD1, is unchecked because there is no DNA. Germline-derived CDR1 and CDR2 are SQVTM and ANQGSEA. The CDR3 is 11 residues long. The CDR3 reads CSVALDRVLFF.

The rearrangement uses TRBV29-1 and TRBJ2-6; the TRBD1 assignment by TCRdb is unverifiable without DNA. The CDR3 loop spans 16 amino acids. Per germline, CDR1 SQVTM and CDR2 ANQGSEA. This CDR3 is CSVVLSGVVGANVLTF.